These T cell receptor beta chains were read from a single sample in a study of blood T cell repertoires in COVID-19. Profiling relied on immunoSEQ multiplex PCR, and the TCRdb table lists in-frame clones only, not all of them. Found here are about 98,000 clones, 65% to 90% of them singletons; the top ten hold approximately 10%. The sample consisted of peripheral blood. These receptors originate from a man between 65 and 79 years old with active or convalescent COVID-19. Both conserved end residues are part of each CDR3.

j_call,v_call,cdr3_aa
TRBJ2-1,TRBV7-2,CASSTTGGGEQFF
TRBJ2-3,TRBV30,CAWSGVGSGGVLTSTDTQYF
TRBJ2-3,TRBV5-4,CASSFGGGALDTQYF
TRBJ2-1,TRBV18,CASSPGGRLADNEQFF
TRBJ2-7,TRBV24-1,CATLRRGPSDYEQYF
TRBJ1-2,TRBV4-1,CASSQAVGGWDGYTF
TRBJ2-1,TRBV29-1,CSVEGQGTWNEQFF
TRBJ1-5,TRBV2,CASRGQGVQPQHF
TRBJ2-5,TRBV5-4,CASSSRHTGRGETQYF
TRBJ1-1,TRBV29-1,CSVHQRGYTEAFF
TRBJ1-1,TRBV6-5,CASSNYAQNTEAFF
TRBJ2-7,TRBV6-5,CASRRDRGNYEQYF
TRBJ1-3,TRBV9,CASSVRGFIGNTIYF
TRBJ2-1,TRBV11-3,CASSLGTGMREQFF
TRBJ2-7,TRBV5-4,CASSGHASSSYEQYF
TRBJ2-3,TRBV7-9,CASSPGQGTDTQYF
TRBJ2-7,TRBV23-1,CASSHQTGSDEQYF
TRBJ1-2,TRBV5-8,CASSSGTAYGYTF
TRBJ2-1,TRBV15,CATSRAAGGFGEQFF
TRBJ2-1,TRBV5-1,CASSLAVAGNNEQFF
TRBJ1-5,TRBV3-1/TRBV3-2,CASSQARREPQHF
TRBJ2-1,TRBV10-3,CAIGTGDYNEQFF
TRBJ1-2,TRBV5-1,CASSLSGDYGYTF
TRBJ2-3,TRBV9,CASSRGEPITDTQYF
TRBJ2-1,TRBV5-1,CASSLDQGHYNEQFF
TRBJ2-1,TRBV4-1,CASSQALAGGRAEQFF
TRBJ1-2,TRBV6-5,CASSYAQGMIGGYTF
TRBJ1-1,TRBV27,CASSLGTGTEAFF
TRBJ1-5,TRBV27,CASGGPDIHNQPQHF
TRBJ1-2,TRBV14,CASSQGQRYGYTF
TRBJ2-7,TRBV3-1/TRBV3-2,CASSQDRSGVGSYEQYF
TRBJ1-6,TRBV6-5,CASRTGGSGNSPLHF
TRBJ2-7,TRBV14,CASSDSRNTYEQYF
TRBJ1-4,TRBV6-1,CASSEGIRGEKLFF
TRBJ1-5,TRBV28,CASSSVETGPQRPQHF
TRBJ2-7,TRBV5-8,CASSSRRGVWLNEQYF
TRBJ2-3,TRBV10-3,CASNSDFGTKSTDTQYF
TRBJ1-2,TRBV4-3,CASSQDRDGYGYTF
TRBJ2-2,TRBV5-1,CASTPAGGANTGELFF
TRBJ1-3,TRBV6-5,CASSYSLSSGNTIYF
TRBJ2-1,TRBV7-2,CASSTFWAGGLNEQFF
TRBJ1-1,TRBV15,CATSRGTAMEAFF
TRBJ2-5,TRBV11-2,CASSLDPGGGTQYF
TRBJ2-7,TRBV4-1,CASSAGTGGLEQYF
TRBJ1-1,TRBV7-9,CASRLPPGQGVMNTEAFF
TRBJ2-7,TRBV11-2,CASSQRTGGVFEQYF
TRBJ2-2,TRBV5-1,CASSPTQTNTGELFF
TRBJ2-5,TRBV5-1,CASRRTGGLETQYF
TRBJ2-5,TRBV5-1,CASSRDRVTQETQYF
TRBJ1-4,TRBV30,CAWSVHGGVREKLFF
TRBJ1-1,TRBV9,CASRGGDYTEAFF
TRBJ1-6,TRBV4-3,CASSQRGGNSPLHF
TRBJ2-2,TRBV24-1,CATSDRVGELFF
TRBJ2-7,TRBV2,CASTGSRGVSNYEQYF
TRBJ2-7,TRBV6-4,CASSEAGGFKQYF
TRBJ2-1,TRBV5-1,CASSSGQGANEQFF
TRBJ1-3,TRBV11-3,CASSPNPQGGNTIYF
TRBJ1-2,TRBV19,CASSQPGQGLYGYTF
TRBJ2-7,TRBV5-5,CASSQAGTGNYEQYF